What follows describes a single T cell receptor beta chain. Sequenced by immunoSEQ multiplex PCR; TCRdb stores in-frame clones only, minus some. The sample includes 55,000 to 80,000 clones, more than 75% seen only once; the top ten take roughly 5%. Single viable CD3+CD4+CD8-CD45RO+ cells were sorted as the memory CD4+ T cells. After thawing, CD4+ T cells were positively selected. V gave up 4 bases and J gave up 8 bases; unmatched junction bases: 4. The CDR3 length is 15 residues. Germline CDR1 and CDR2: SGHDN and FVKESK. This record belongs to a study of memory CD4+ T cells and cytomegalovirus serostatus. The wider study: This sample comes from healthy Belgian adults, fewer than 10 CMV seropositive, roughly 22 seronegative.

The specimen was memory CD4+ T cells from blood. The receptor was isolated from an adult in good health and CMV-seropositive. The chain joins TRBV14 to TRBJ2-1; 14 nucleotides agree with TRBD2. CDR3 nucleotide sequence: TGTGCCAGCAGCCCTGGGACTAGCGGGAGCGATGAGCAGTTCTTC. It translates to CASSPGTSGSDEQFF. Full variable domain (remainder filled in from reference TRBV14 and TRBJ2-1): EAGVTQFPSHSVIEKGQTVTLRCDPISGHDNLYWYRRVMGKEIKFLLHFVKESKQDESGMPNNRFLAERTGGTYSTLKVQPAELEDSGVYFCASSPGTSGSDEQFFGPGTRLTVL.